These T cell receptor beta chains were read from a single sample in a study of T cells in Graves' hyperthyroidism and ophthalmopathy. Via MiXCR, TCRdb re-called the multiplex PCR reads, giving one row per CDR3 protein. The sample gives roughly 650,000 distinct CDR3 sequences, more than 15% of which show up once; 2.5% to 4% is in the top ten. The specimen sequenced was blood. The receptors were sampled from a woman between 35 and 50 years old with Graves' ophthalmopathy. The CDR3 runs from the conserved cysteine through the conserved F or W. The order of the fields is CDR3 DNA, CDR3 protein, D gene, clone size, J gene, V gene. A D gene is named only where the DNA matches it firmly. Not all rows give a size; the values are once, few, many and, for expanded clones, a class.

cdr3_nt: TGTGCCAGCCGACGTGTTCGGGCAGAAGAGACCCAGTACTTC
cdr3_aa: CASRRVRAEETQYF
d_call: .
clone_size: many
j_call: TRBJ2-5
v_call: TRBV2

cdr3_nt: TGTGCCAGCAGCCCCGGTAGCGGGGCCTACAATGAGCAGTTCTTC
cdr3_aa: CASSPGSGAYNEQFF
d_call: TRBD2
clone_size: .
j_call: TRBJ2-1
v_call: TRBV3-1

cdr3_nt: TGCAGTGCTAGAGAGAGAGACAGGGTTCAGCCCCAGCATTTT
cdr3_aa: CSARERDRVQPQHF
d_call: TRBD1
clone_size: few
j_call: TRBJ1-5
v_call: TRBV20-1

cdr3_nt: TGTGCCATCAGTGAGCGGGAGCAACGTCTTGAGCAGTTCTTC
cdr3_aa: CAISEREQRLEQFF
d_call: .
clone_size: .
j_call: TRBJ2-1
v_call: TRBV10-3

cdr3_nt: TGCAGTGCTGGTGCCGGGACTAGCGGATCCTACGAGCAGTACTTC
cdr3_aa: CSAGAGTSGSYEQYF
d_call: TRBD2
clone_size: many
j_call: TRBJ2-7
v_call: TRBV20-1

cdr3_nt: TGTGCCAGCAGCCAAGGGACAGTCCATGCTAATGAAAAACTGTTTTTT
cdr3_aa: CASSQGTVHANEKLFF
d_call: TRBD1
clone_size: .
j_call: TRBJ1-4
v_call: TRBV7-2

cdr3_nt: TGTGCCATCAACTCAACAGGGGGCGATGGATGGACTGAAGCTTTCTTT
cdr3_aa: CAINSTGGDGWTEAFF
d_call: TRBD1
clone_size: few
j_call: TRBJ1-1
v_call: TRBV12-3/TRBV12-4

cdr3_nt: TGCAGCGTTGGTACTAGCGGGAGCGCAGATACGCAGTATTTT
cdr3_aa: CSVGTSGSADTQYF
d_call: TRBD2
clone_size: few
j_call: TRBJ2-3
v_call: TRBV29-1

cdr3_nt: TGTGCCACCAGTGACCCGACAGGGGCGACTGTAGAGCAGTTCTTC
cdr3_aa: CATSDPTGATVEQFF
d_call: TRBD1
clone_size: .
j_call: TRBJ2-1
v_call: TRBV24-1

cdr3_nt: TGTGCCAGCAGCTTAGATTCCACTCTACAAGAGACCCAGTACTTC
cdr3_aa: CASSLDSTLQETQYF
d_call: .
clone_size: .
j_call: TRBJ2-5
v_call: TRBV7-2

cdr3_nt: TGTGCCAGCAGCTTATTCTCCCCTCGGGCAGGGAAAGACACTGAAGCTTTCTTT
cdr3_aa: CASSLFSPRAGKDTEAFF
d_call: .
clone_size: many
j_call: TRBJ1-1
v_call: TRBV11-2

cdr3_nt: TGCAGTGCTAGATTCGGGACAGGGAGGAATGAGCAGTTCTTC
cdr3_aa: CSARFGTGRNEQFF
d_call: TRBD1
clone_size: .
j_call: TRBJ2-1
v_call: TRBV20-1

cdr3_nt: TGTGCTAGTGGTTCCCTGACCCCCCTAGCGGCGAGGCGTGAGCAGTTCTTC
cdr3_aa: CASGSLTPLAARREQFF
d_call: TRBD2
clone_size: few
j_call: TRBJ2-1
v_call: TRBV12-5

cdr3_nt: TGCAGTGCTAGCGGGACAGGGGTAACTGAAGCTTTCTTT
cdr3_aa: CSASGTGVTEAFF
d_call: TRBD1
clone_size: once
j_call: TRBJ1-1
v_call: TRBV20-1

cdr3_nt: TGTGCCAGCAGTGACGCGGGGGTCACTGAAGCTTTCTTT
cdr3_aa: CASSDAGVTEAFF
d_call: .
clone_size: many
j_call: TRBJ1-1
v_call: TRBV2

cdr3_nt: TGTGCCAGCAGCTCACTAGCGGGAGGGGTCGTGAGAAATGAGCAGTTCTTC
cdr3_aa: CASSSLAGGVVRNEQFF
d_call: TRBD2
clone_size: few
j_call: TRBJ2-1
v_call: TRBV5-5

cdr3_nt: TGTGCCAGCAGTTTTACAGGGGCGGACAGCGGAGCGAACACCGGGGAGCTGTTTTTT
cdr3_aa: CASSFTGADSGANTGELFF
d_call: TRBD1
clone_size: .
j_call: TRBJ2-2
v_call: TRBV13

cdr3_nt: TGCGCCAGCAGCCCGGGACTATCGTGGACCAATGAGCAGTTCTTC
cdr3_aa: CASSPGLSWTNEQFF
d_call: TRBD2
clone_size: .
j_call: TRBJ2-1
v_call: TRBV10-1

cdr3_nt: TGTGCCAGCAGCCGCCGGATCTCCTACGAGCAGTACTTC
cdr3_aa: CASSRRISYEQYF
d_call: .
clone_size: many
j_call: TRBJ2-7
v_call: TRBV11-2

cdr3_nt: TGTGCCAGCAGTTTAGGCTATGGGAGAGAATCCTACGAGCAGTACTTC
cdr3_aa: CASSLGYGRESYEQYF
d_call: .
clone_size: many
j_call: TRBJ2-7
v_call: TRBV12-3/TRBV12-4

cdr3_nt: TGTGCCAGCAGCGCAAGCTGGACTAGTGACAATGAGCAGTTCTTC
cdr3_aa: CASSASWTSDNEQFF
d_call: TRBD2
clone_size: many
j_call: TRBJ2-1
v_call: TRBV11-3

cdr3_nt: TGTGCCAGCAGTAGGGACAGCAATGAGCAGTTCTTC
cdr3_aa: CASSRDSNEQFF
d_call: TRBD1
clone_size: many
j_call: TRBJ2-1
v_call: TRBV2

cdr3_nt: TGTGCCAGCAGCTTAGCCCTCCCCGGGACAGGGGGGCCTAACTATGGCTACACCTTC
cdr3_aa: CASSLALPGTGGPNYGYTF
d_call: TRBD1
clone_size: many
j_call: TRBJ1-2
v_call: TRBV7-8